The clone carrying this TCR beta chain was detected only a few times. The antigen remains unidentified. The data stem from a study of T-cell memory formation after mild COVID-19. Across the whole study: TCR clusters mostly belonged to single donors.

Notes on the study in general: Among clones peaking at day 37 in the second wave, SARS-CoV-2 specificity remained unconfirmed. Memory cells collected pre-infection included some clones that later responded, suggesting cross-reactive memory joined. Most CD4+ clones that shrank were in CM and EM, while CD8+ ones turned up in EMRA.

TCRdb re-called the 5' RACE reads with MiXCR, one entry per CDR3 protein. The table includes about 350,000 distinct CDR3 sequences, around 30% detected once. The sequencing input was PBMCs or a T cell subset sorted from them (not recorded which). The clonotype was recovered from an adult woman who had mild COVID-19 (a few samples of this study predate the infection). Cell type and time point are not known.

DNA of the CDR3: TGCGCCAGCAGCCCAGCCGGGACAGGGGTGTGGGATGAGCAGTTCTTC. It is translated as CASSPAGTGVWDEQFF. The V and J genes are TRBV4-1 and TRBJ2-1, with 10 positions matching TRBD1. From germline, CDR1 is MGHRA and CDR2 YSYEKL. The CDR3 spans 16 residues. V was clipped by 4 bases and J by 8 bases; unmatched bases: 11.